These 30 T cell receptor beta chains came from one sample sequenced in a study of T cell responses to AZD1222 COVID-19 vaccine (dated by TCRdb to the early 2020s). Library preparation used the immunoSEQ multiplex PCR assay. Held by TCRdb, this immuneACCESS table contains in-frame sequences only and omits some clones. Under half of the omission traces to an unresolved V gene where checked; the cause of the rest is unknown. Present in this sample are under 200,000 clones, approximately 92% of which were seen just once. More than 1.5% of the sample belongs to the ten largest clones. What this sample's time point label stands for: baseline before first vaccination. This specimen consisted of peripheral blood, obtained on day 0 of AZD1222 vaccination. The receptors here all came from an adult in good health.

The chain combines TRBV7-2 with TRBJ1-3; a possible D gene is TRBD1 (5 bases). Germline V lookup: CDR1 SGHTA, CDR2 FQGNSA. The V gene lost 5 bases and the J gene lost 4 bases, with 15 bases spanning the gap. The CDR3 covers 15 residues. CDR3 sequence reads: CASSPRGERGNTIYF. DNA for the CDR3: TGTGCCAGCAGCCCCAGAGGGGAGAGAGGAAACACCATATATTTT.

The rearrangement links TRBV5-1 to TRBJ2-7; tentative D call: TRBD1 (5 bases). CDR1 and CDR2 (germline): SGHRS, YFSETQ. The CDR3 contains 14 residues. Between the trimmed V and J ends, which lost 0 bases and 0 bases, there was a span of 7 bases. The CDR3, as DNA: TGCGCCAGCAGCTTGGACAGGAGCTCCTACGAGCAGTACTTC. It encodes CASSLDRSSYEQYF.

The chain is built from TRBV6-5 and TRBJ1-5, with D hard to call. With 3 bases removed from V and 1 base from J, the gap between germline ends came to 13 bases. This CDR3 spans 16 amino acids. The germline V gene encodes CDR1 MNHEY and CDR2 SVGAGI. The CDR3: CASSYLARPSNQPQHF. Here the CDR3 DNA reads TGTGCCAGCAGTTATTTGGCCAGACCAAGCAATCAGCCCCAGCATTTT.

The chain employs TRBV27 and TRBJ2-7; unclear D gene. The CDR3 has 14 residues. Germline V gene lookup returns CDR1 MNHEY and CDR2 SMNVEV (reference sequence). Trimming shortened V by 2 bases and J by 0 bases, and 8 bases separated the two germline ends. The CDR3 is CASSLGRLSYEQYF. DNA of the CDR3: TGTGCCAGCAGTTTAGGCAGACTCTCCTACGAGCAGTACTTC.

The chain links TRBV9 to TRBJ2-7; TRBD1 or TRBD2 may be the D gene (6 bases each). V shed 4 bases and J shed 0 bases, with 20 bases lying between them. The CDR3 sequence is 17 residues long. CDR1 is SGDLS, CDR2 YYNGEE, per germline. The CDR3 nucleotides are TGTGCCAGCAGCAAGGGGGAGGTCCAAACGAGCTCCTACGAGCAGTACTTC. Translating gives CASSKGEVQTSSYEQYF.

The V and J genes are TRBV4-2 and TRBJ1-1; TRBD1 is a possible D gene (5 bases). CDR1 is LGHNA and CDR2 is YNFKEQ in the germline V gene. V dropped 2 bases and J dropped 0 bases, with 7 bases sitting between them. The CDR3 totals 14 residues. The CDR3 coding sequence is TGTGCCAGCAGCCAAAGGGGACTGAACACTGAAGCTTTCTTT. As protein: CASSQRGLNTEAFF.

The gene calls are TRBV27 and TRBJ1-1; TRBD1 matches at 11 bases. Trimming cost V 0 bases and J 0 bases; bases outside gene matches: 6. The CDR3 runs to 18 residues. CDR1 is MNHEY, CDR2 SMNVEV, per germline (reference sequence). CDR3 protein: CASSLSRTGGLMNTEAFF. The CDR3 DNA is TGTGCCAGCAGTTTATCGCGGACAGGGGGCCTGATGAACACTGAAGCTTTCTTT.

The rearrangement links TRBV4-3 to TRBJ2-7; 7 bases are a match to TRBD2. CDR1 LGHNA and CDR2 YSLEER come from the germline V gene. This CDR3 has 17 amino acids. V was pared by 3 bases and J by 0 bases, with 11 bases of the junction left unmatched. This chain's CDR3 is CASSHLGGVGDSYEQYF. The CDR3 nucleotides are TGCGCCAGCAGCCATCTGGGGGGGGTAGGAGACTCCTACGAGCAGTACTTC.

V usage is TRBV7-3 and J usage is TRBJ1-1; TRBD1 matches 9 bases. V shed 5 bases and J 8 bases; nucleotides not matched to a gene: 6. CDR1 SGHTA and CDR2 FQGTGA come from the germline V gene. The CDR3 consists of 13 residues. CDR3 loop: CASSPDRGREAFF. The CDR3 DNA sequence: TGTGCCAGCAGCCCCGACAGGGGGAGAGAAGCTTTCTTT. Complete variable domain (other parts from reference TRBV7-3 and TRBJ1-1): GAGVSQTPSNKVTEKGKYVELRCDPISGHTALYWYRQSLGQGPEFLIYFQGTGAADDSGLPNDRFFAVRPEGSVSTLKIQRTERGDSAVYLCASSPDRGREAFFGQGTRLTVV.

The J gene is TRBJ1-1, the V gene TRBV11-2, with a tentative D call TRBD1 (6 bases). The germline gives CDR1 SGHAT, CDR2 FQNNGV. V dropped 0 bases and J dropped 1 base, with 9 bases sitting between them. CDR3 length: 15 residues. CDR3 coding DNA: TGTGCCAGCAGCTTAGATCTCAGGGGGAACACTGAAGCTTTCTTT. It codes for CASSLDLRGNTEAFF.

The chain carries TRBV7-2 and TRBJ2-7; maybe TRBD2 (5 bases). Germline loops: CDR1 SGHTA, CDR2 FQGNSA. This CDR3 region has 15 residues. Trimming left V 5 bases short and J 0 bases short, with 14 bases between. CDR3 sequence (DNA): TGTGCCAGCAGCAAACGACCGGGGAGCTCCTACGAGCAGTACTTC. Translating gives CASSKRPGSSYEQYF.

This clone occurred once. The chain has TRBV21-1 and TRBJ2-5; the table's D call TRBD2 went unverified against the DNA. TRBV21-1 is recorded as a pseudogene. CDR3 length: 18 amino acids. The CDR3 protein is CASSKGAASGKIQETQYF. The CDR3 DNA reads as TGTGCCAGCAGCAAAGGAGCGGCTAGCGGAAAGATACAAGAGACCCAGTACTTC.

This chain links TRBV19 with TRBJ1-5, with 11 bases matching TRBD1. Germline V lookup: CDR1 LNHDA, CDR2 SQIVND (reference sequence). The CDR3 is made up of 15 amino acids. The V gene end was trimmed by 3 bases and the J gene end by 5 bases; junction bases not matched to a gene: 3. The CDR3 spells CASSIGQGAHQPQHF. CDR3 bases: TGTGCCAGTAGTATCGGACAGGGGGCACATCAGCCCCAGCATTTT.

This chain connects TRBV7-9 to TRBJ2-1, with 8 bases fitting TRBD2. CDR1 and CDR2 (germline): SEHNR, FQNEAQ (reference sequence). This CDR3 has 16 residues. V lost 5 bases, J lost 1 base, and 7 bases stayed unmatched. The CDR3 coding sequence is TGTGCCAGCAGCCCCGGACTAGCAAGATCCTACAATGAGCAGTTCTTC. It specifies CASSPGLARSYNEQFF.

The chain carries TRBV15 and TRBJ1-5; D remains ambiguous. CDR1 is LNHNV, CDR2 YYDKDF, per germline (reference sequence). The CDR3 has 14 amino acids. Trimming stripped 5 bases from V and 5 bases from J, with 13 bases between. The CDR3 DNA reads TGTGCCACCAGCCCCGAGGGTAAGGATCAGCCCCAGCATTTT. This translates into CATSPEGKDQPQHF.

V is TRBV12-3 or TRBV12-4 and J is TRBJ2-7; unclear D gene. V dropped 2 bases and J dropped 9 bases, with 8 bases sitting between them. The CDR3 loop spans 11 amino acids. The DNA for the CDR3 is TGTGCCAGCAGTTTATTAGGCTGGCAGTACTTC. It translates to CASSLLGWQYF.

The rearrangement uses TRBV10-3 and TRBJ2-7, with 14 bases that match TRBD2. The CDR3 contains 16 residues. From germline, CDR1 is ENHRY and CDR2 SYGVKD. Unmatched junction bases numbered 11, after V lost 8 bases and J lost 5 bases. DNA of the CDR3: TGTGCCATCTCCGGGACTAGCGGGAGTTTGGGCGACGAGCAGTACTTC. It codes for CAISGTSGSLGDEQYF.

This CDR3 is CASSSSGISSYEQYF. CDR3 DNA: TGTGCCAGCAGCTCTAGCGGGATCTCCTCCTACGAGCAGTACTTC. V is TRBV7-9 and J is TRBJ2-7, with TRBD2 identical over 9 bases. The germline V gene has CDR1 SEHNR and CDR2 FQNEAQ (reference sequence). V trimming: 4 bases; J trimming: 0 bases; junction bases outside the gene matches: 4. This CDR3 region has 15 residues.

The gene calls are TRBV18 and TRBJ2-1; maybe TRBD2 (5 bases). The CDR3 has 14 amino acids. Germline V gene sequence: CDR1 KGHSH, CDR2 LQKENI. V was cut by 0 bases and J by 5 bases, with 8 bases left in between. CDR3 loop: CASSPPSGHNEQFF. The CDR3 DNA is TGTGCCAGCTCACCACCGAGCGGTCACAATGAGCAGTTCTTC.

The rearrangement joins TRBV10-1 to TRBJ2-3; TRBD2 matches at 12 bases. The CDR3 runs 17 residues. With V trimmed by 0 bases and J by 4 bases, 5 bases remained unmatched. Germline CDR1 and CDR2: WNHNN and SYGVQD (reference sequence). In DNA form, the CDR3 reads TGCGCCAGCAGTGAGTCGTGGCGACTAGCGGGAGCAGATACGCAGTATTTT. Its translation is CASSESWRLAGADTQYF.

The V gene is TRBV18, the J gene TRBJ2-7; 11 nucleotides agree with TRBD1. Germline CDR1 is KGHSH and CDR2 is LQKENI. The CDR3 runs to 15 residues. After removal of 4 bases from V and 5 bases from J, the junction contained 7 bases not matched to a gene. The CDR3 here is CASSQRTGGGDEQYF. The CDR3 DNA reads as TGTGCCAGCTCACAGCGGACAGGGGGCGGGGACGAGCAGTACTTC.

The rearrangement uses TRBV10-1 and TRBJ2-3; D might be TRBD1 (5 bases). Trimming removed 6 bases at V and 2 bases at J, with 12 bases between. Germline-derived CDR1 and CDR2 are WNHNN and SYGVQD (reference sequence). The CDR3 has 14 residues. CDR3 sequence (DNA): TGCGCCAGCAGCCTGGACACATCCACAGATACGCAGTATTTT. Translation: CASSLDTSTDTQYF.

The chain employs TRBV7-3 and TRBJ2-2; D might be TRBD2 (5 bases). V gave up 1 base and J gave up 7 bases, with 7 bases separating them. The CDR3 extends over 13 amino acids. Per the germline V gene, CDR1 is SGHTA and CDR2 is FQGTGA. The DNA of the CDR3 is TGTGCCAGCAGCTTAATAGCGAACGGGGAGCTGTTTTTT. As protein: CASSLIANGELFF.

The chain uses TRBV2 and TRBJ1-5, with D perhaps matching TRBD1 (5 bases). CDR3 length equals 15 residues. The germline CDR1 and CDR2 sequences are SNHLY and FYNNEI. V lost 8 bases to trimming and J lost 3 bases, with 17 bases between them. CDR3 nucleotides: TGTGCCAGCGCTGGGCAGGGCACCCACAATCAGCCCCAGCATTTT. It is translated as CASAGQGTHNQPQHF.

J is TRBJ1-2 and V is TRBV5-1, with 10 bases fitting TRBD1. CDR3 length: 14 amino acids. Looked up from germline, CDR1 is SGHRS and CDR2 is YFSETQ. With 0 bases clipped from V and 10 bases from J, the junction kept 6 bases outside the gene matches. For the CDR3, the DNA is TGCGCCAGCAGCTTGGAAGGGACAGGGGTCCACTACACCTTC. This gives the protein CASSLEGTGVHYTF.

The chain links TRBV11-2 to TRBJ2-1; unclear D gene. Germline values: CDR1 SGHAT, CDR2 FQNNGV. V was trimmed by 4 bases and J by 10 bases, leaving 8 bases between them. The CDR3 has 11 residues. DNA for the CDR3: TGTGCCAGCAGCTCTAGGGTGGAGCAGTTCTTC. As protein: CASSSRVEQFF.

The V and J genes are TRBV6-6 and TRBJ2-6; the match to TRBD2 covers 7 bases. Germline V gives CDR1 MNHNY, CDR2 SVGAGI (reference sequence). After removal of 9 bases from V and 2 bases from J, the junction contained 10 bases not matched to a gene. This CDR3 contains 16 residues. The CDR3 sequence is CASWERELPGANVLTF. Written as DNA, the CDR3 is TGTGCCAGTTGGGAGCGGGAACTACCTGGGGCCAACGTCCTGACTTTC.

The V gene is TRBV12-3 or TRBV12-4, the J gene TRBJ2-2; D gene unclear. The CDR3 is made up of 13 amino acids. V gave up 6 bases and J gave up 5 bases, with 10 bases separating them. CDR3 bases: TGTGCCAGCAGCATGGTTAGGACCGGGGAGCTGTTTTTT. Translation: CASSMVRTGELFF.

The chain combines TRBV14 with TRBJ2-7, with D unresolved. V lost 4 bases to trimming and J lost 3 bases, with 13 bases between them. Germline V CDR1 and CDR2: SGHDN, FVKESK. CDR3 size: 14 residues. The CDR3 DNA sequence: TGTGCCAGCAGCCCCCGGACGGAGTACTACGAGCAGTACTTC. Translated, it gives CASSPRTEYYEQYF.

A few counts support this clone. The chain joins TRBV6-5 to TRBJ1-6, with 7 bases identical to TRBD1. Germline CDR1 and CDR2: MNHEY and SVGAGI. The CDR3 is 15 residues long. After removal of 7 bases from V and 3 bases from J, the junction contained 6 bases not matched to a gene. Here the CDR3 reads CASTDRALYNSPLHF. In DNA, the CDR3 is TGTGCCAGCACCGACAGGGCCCTCTATAATTCACCCCTCCACTTT.